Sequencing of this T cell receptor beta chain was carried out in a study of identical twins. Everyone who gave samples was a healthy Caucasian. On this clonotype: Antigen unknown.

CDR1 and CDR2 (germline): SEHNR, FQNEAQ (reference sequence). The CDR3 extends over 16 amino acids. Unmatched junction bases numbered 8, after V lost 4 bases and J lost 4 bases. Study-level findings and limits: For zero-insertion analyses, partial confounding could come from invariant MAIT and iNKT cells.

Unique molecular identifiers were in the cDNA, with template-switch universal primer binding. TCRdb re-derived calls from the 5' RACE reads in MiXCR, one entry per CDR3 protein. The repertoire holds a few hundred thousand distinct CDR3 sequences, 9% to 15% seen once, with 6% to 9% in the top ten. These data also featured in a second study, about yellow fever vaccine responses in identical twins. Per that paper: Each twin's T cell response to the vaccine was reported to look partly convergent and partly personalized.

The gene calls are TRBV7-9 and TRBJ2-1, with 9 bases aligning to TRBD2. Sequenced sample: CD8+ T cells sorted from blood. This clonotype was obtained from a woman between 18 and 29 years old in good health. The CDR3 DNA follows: TGTGCCAGCAGCTCCCGCCTAGCGGGACTGTACAATGAGCAGTTCTTC. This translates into CASSSRLAGLYNEQFF. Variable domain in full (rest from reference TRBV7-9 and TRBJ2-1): DTGVSQNPRHKITKRGQNVTFRCDPISEHNRLYWYRQTLGQGPEFLTYFQNEAQLEKSRLLSDRFSAERPKGSFSTLEIQRTEQGDSAMYLCASSSRLAGLYNEQFFGPGTRLTVL.